These 2 T cell receptor beta chains were sequenced from one sample in a study of regulatory T cells in long-lasting Graves disease. Described time point: persistent/refractory GD, antithyroid drugs over 5 years with positive TRAb. PBMC-derived RNA was used for the TCR library. Arm-PCR with iRepertoire HTBI primers amplified the CDR3 regions for these TCR beta libraries. TCRdb reprocessed the multiplex PCR reads via MiXCR and lists one record per CDR3 protein. The sample consists of 650,000 to 850,000 distinct CDR3 sequences, about 30% of them appearing once. The sample consisted of peripheral blood mononuclear cells (PBMCs), taken when the disease was refractory, from a patient treated with antithyroid drugs. The receptor source for this set is a female donor with Graves disease.

This clonotype was detected ten times or more. V is TRBV2 and J is TRBJ1-2, with D uncertain. The ends were cut back, 7 bases at V and 0 bases at J, with 3 bases in the middle. Germline assignment: CDR1 SNHLY and CDR2 FYNNEI. The CDR3 has 11 residues. This CDR3 is CASKANYGYTF. DNA of the CDR3: TGTGCCAGCAAGGCTAACTATGGCTACACCTTC.

At least ten counts were recorded for this clonotype. V gene TRBV12-3 or TRBV12-4 combines with J gene TRBJ2-7; 8 nucleotides match TRBD1. The junction had 5 bases not matched to a gene; V was cut back by 3 bases and J by 1 base. The CDR3 extends over 15 amino acids. The CDR3 DNA reads as TGTGCCAGCAGTTTCGGGACAGGCGAATCCTACGAGCAGTACTTC. It translates to CASSFGTGESYEQYF.